This T cell receptor (beta chain) emerged from a study of T cell changes during pregnancy in multiple sclerosis. V was cut by 0 bases and J by 7 bases, with 10 bases left in between. In germline, CDR1 is SEHNR, CDR2 FQNEAQ (reference sequence). The CDR3 contains 14 residues. Assay: immunoSEQ multiplex PCR; the TCRdb copy retains only in-frame clones and omits some. The sample holds roughly 64,000 clones, roughly 96% seen once. V gene TRBV7-9 combines with J gene TRBJ2-1; a weak D match, TRBD2 (5 bases). This TCR came from a female donor with multiple sclerosis, enrolled in a pregnancy study. Sequencing used CD8+ T cells from peripheral blood mononuclear cells, obtained after pregnancy. The CDR3 DNA reads as TGTGCCAGCAGCTTAGCGGGAGTTAGTAATGAGCAGTTCTTC. Its protein is CASSLAGVSNEQFF.